This TCR beta chain was found in a study of shared clonotypes between healthy human individuals. This CDR3 is built from 17 residues. Germline V gene sequence: CDR1 MGHRA, CDR2 YSYEKL. The ends lost 0 bases at V and 4 bases at J; junction bases unmatched: 9. Whole-study findings and limits: Relative to clonotypes present in all four donors, those not shared had lower generation probabilities.

Here immunoSEQ multiplex PCR was the method, and the copy in TCRdb shows in-frame clones only, minus some. The table records almost 750,000 clones, about two thirds of them present only once. In the case of this clone: Its antigen remains unknown.

The origin of this receptor is a woman in her 30s in good health. The sequencing sample was made of memory CD4+ T cells sorted from blood. This sample's subset: CD45RA-negative fraction. J is TRBJ2-3 and V is TRBV4-1, with 8 bases lining up with TRBD1. Here the CDR3 reads CASSQEWSDRGPDTQYF. In DNA, the CDR3 is TGCGCCAGCAGCCAAGAGTGGTCCGACAGGGGCCCAGATACGCAGTATTTT.